The sequence of this T cell receptor (beta chain) was determined in a study of blood T cells in healthy people across ages. Study information: Capturing about one barcoded beta molecule per two T cells was achieved by template switching.

Unmatched junction bases numbered 4, after V lost 7 bases and J lost 0 bases. Per germline, CDR1 SGHDN and CDR2 FVKESK. The CDR3 runs to 16 residues. The authors ran a second PCR of 7 to 11 cycles using a sample-barcoded 5' primer and a J-beta primer mix. Every cDNA was tagged by a template-switch adaptor with 12 random nucleotides. Using its own MiXCR run on the 5' RACE reads, TCRdb lists one record per CDR3 protein. The sample carries approximately 2,000,000 distinct CDR3 sequences, about two fifths recorded once. This clonotype showed up just a few times. RNA extraction gave at least 5.5 micrograms of total RNA per sample.

The receptor's source is a human donor in good health. The sequenced sample consisted of blood. The rearrangement joins TRBV14 to TRBJ2-3; the match to TRBD2 covers 13 bases. CDR3 sequence: CASTTGLAGSTDTQYF. CDR3 DNA sequence: TGTGCCAGCACCACGGGACTAGCGGGGAGCACAGATACGCAGTATTTT.